Listed below are T cell receptor beta chains from one sample, sequenced in a study of blood T cell repertoires in COVID-19. Sequencing used immunoSEQ multiplex PCR; TCRdb keeps in-frame clones, though not all of them. The table includes roughly 220,000 clones, around 84% detected once. Sequenced: peripheral blood. The receptors derive from an elderly man with acute or convalescent COVID-19. Each CDR3 is given with its conserved first and last residue. The D gene is left open where the match is weak. A clone size is listed for some rows: how often the clone was seen (once, few, many), or a class if it is expanded.

D	size	V	J	DNA	CDR3
TRBD2	once	TRBV5-1	TRBJ2-1	TGCGCCAGCAGCGAAATTCCTAGCGGGGCTTACAATGAGCAGTTCTTC	CASSEIPSGAYNEQFF
NA	NA	TRBV10-2	TRBJ2-2	TGCGCCAGCAGACCGGGACACACGAACACCGGGGAGCTGTTTTTT	CASRPGHTNTGELFF
NA	NA	TRBV7-9	TRBJ1-5	TGTGCCAGCAGCCCAGGTGGTAATCAGCCCCAGCATTTT	CASSPGGNQPQHF
TRBD2	NA	TRBV19	TRBJ2-3	TGTGCCAGTAGTACCAGCGGGGTCACGGATACGCAGTATTTT	CASSTSGVTDTQYF
TRBD1	NA	TRBV6-5	TRBJ1-4	TGTGCCAGCAGTTACTCAGGGGGCGCATATGAAAAACTGTTTTTT	CASSYSGGAYEKLFF
NA	NA	TRBV12-3/TRBV12-4	TRBJ2-1	TGTGCCAGCAGAAAGCGGTACAATGAGCAGTTCTTC	CASRKRYNEQFF
TRBD1	few	TRBV5-1	TRBJ2-6	TGCGCCAGCAGCCGAGGGGACAGCTTACCTGGGGCCAACGTCCTGACTTTC	CASSRGDSLPGANVLTF
NA	few	TRBV29-1	TRBJ1-1	TGCAGCGTGGGACCAGGGGCTTTGAACACTGAAGCTTTCTTT	CSVGPGALNTEAFF
TRBD2	few	TRBV14	TRBJ2-1	TGTGCCAGCAGCCAAGATAGGTTTCTAGCGGGGCTTTCCCAGAGCTCCTACAATGAGCAGTTCTTC	CASSQDRFLAGLSQSSYNEQFF
NA	NA	TRBV6-5	TRBJ2-5	TGTGCCAGCAGTTACTTCCAGGCCGAAGAGACCCAGTACTTC	CASSYFQAEETQYF
TRBD1	NA	TRBV6-5	TRBJ2-2	TGTGCCAGCAGTTCCTGGGGGACAGGGGTCGGGGAGCTGTTTTTT	CASSSWGTGVGELFF
NA	once	TRBV24-1	TRBJ2-3	TGTGCCACCAGTGTTGGGGGGATTCGCCGAGATACGCAGTATTTT	CATSVGGIRRDTQYF
TRBD1	once	TRBV6-1	TRBJ2-4	TGTGCCAGCAGTGACAGACCCGGGACAGGATTAAACATTCAGTACTTC	CASSDRPGTGLNIQYF
TRBD1	NA	TRBV19	TRBJ2-2	TGTGCCAGTAGTATCCCCCCCTCGGGGACAGGGGGTACCGGGGAGCTGTTTTTT	CASSIPPSGTGGTGELFF
TRBD1	NA	TRBV28	TRBJ1-5	TGTGCCAGCGGCTGGGACAGATACAATCAGCCCCAGCATTTT	CASGWDRYNQPQHF
TRBD1	NA	TRBV18	TRBJ1-1	TGTGCCAGCTCACCGGACAGGACTGAAGCTTTCTTT	CASSPDRTEAFF
TRBD2	few	TRBV4-2	TRBJ2-5	TGTGCCAGCAGCCGACTAGCGGTACCCGGGGACCAAGAGACCCAGTACTTC	CASSRLAVPGDQETQYF
TRBD2	NA	TRBV7-2	TRBJ2-1	TGTGCCAGCAGCTTAAACAGCGGGAGCAGGGATGAGCAGTTCTTC	CASSLNSGSRDEQFF
TRBD2	many	TRBV30	TRBJ2-5	TGTGCCTGGACTAGCGGGGTACAAGAGACCCAGTACTTC	CAWTSGVQETQYF
TRBD1	few	TRBV29-1	TRBJ1-1	TGCAGCGCAAGGACAGGGGACACTGAAGCTTTCTTT	CSARTGDTEAFF
TRBD1	NA	TRBV11-3	TRBJ2-4	TGTGCCAGCAGCTCCCGACAGGGTAATATGGGGGCCAAAAACATTCAGTACTTC	CASSSRQGNMGAKNIQYF
TRBD2	NA	TRBV27	TRBJ2-1	TGTGCCAGCAGTACACCGGGACTAGGGGTTTTTGAGCAGTTCTTC	CASSTPGLGVFEQFF
TRBD1	NA	TRBV10-3	TRBJ2-5	TGTGCCATCAAAGGACAGGGGAAGTACCAAGAGACCCAGTACTTC	CAIKGQGKYQETQYF
TRBD2	NA	TRBV2	TRBJ2-3	TGTGCCAGCAGCCGGACTAGTCGCACAGATACGCAGTATTTT	CASSRTSRTDTQYF
NA	NA	TRBV30	TRBJ2-5	TGTGCCTGGAAAGAATTTGCGGAGACCCAGTACTTC	CAWKEFAETQYF
TRBD2	NA	TRBV29-1	TRBJ2-5	TGCAGCGCCCTCTGGGGGGGAGAAGAGACCCAGTACTTC	CSALWGGEETQYF
NA	NA	TRBV6-5	TRBJ1-2	TGTGCCAGCACCCAAGGACATAACAACTATGGCTACACCTTC	CASTQGHNNYGYTF
TRBD1	few	TRBV29-1	TRBJ1-2	TGCAGCGTTGAAGGACAGGGGCCGCCTTTTGGGGGCTACACCTTC	CSVEGQGPPFGGYTF
TRBD1	NA	TRBV11-3	TRBJ1-5	TGTGCCGATGGCTTACCGGAATTTACAGGGGACTGGGGCAATCAGCCCCAGCATTTT	CADGLPEFTGDWGNQPQHF
NA	NA	TRBV9	TRBJ2-1	TGTGCCAGCAGCGTACGAGGCGGGACCTACAATGAGCAGTTCTTC	CASSVRGGTYNEQFF
TRBD2	NA	TRBV11-2	TRBJ2-1	TGTGCCAGCAGCTGGGGGGCTAGCGGGAGCTCCTACAATGAGCAGTTCTTC	CASSWGASGSSYNEQFF
TRBD1	NA	TRBV9	TRBJ2-3	TGTGCCAGCAGCGCCGACAGGGGGCGTGGTACGCAGTATTTT	CASSADRGRGTQYF
NA	NA	TRBV14	TRBJ2-7	TGTGCCAGCGGGTTAGGGGGGGCCGAGCAGTACTTC	CASGLGGAEQYF
TRBD2	NA	TRBV11-2	TRBJ2-1	TGTGCCAGCAGCTTTCTAGCGGGAGGGCGAAATGAGCAGTTCTTC	CASSFLAGGRNEQFF
TRBD1	NA	TRBV7-2	TRBJ1-5	TGTGCCAGCAGCTTAGGTAGGACAGGCCTCAGCCAGCCCCAGCATTTT	CASSLGRTGLSQPQHF
NA	NA	TRBV6-1	TRBJ1-5	TGTGCCAGCAGTGAAGATAGGGCCGGGGCCCAGCATTTT	CASSEDRAGAQHF
NA	NA	TRBV28	TRBJ2-5	TGTGCCAGCAGTTTTGCGACAGCTCTTTACCAAGAGACCCAGTACTTC	CASSFATALYQETQYF
NA	once	TRBV7-2	TRBJ2-5	TGTGCCAGCAGCTTAGGAGAGGAGACCCAGTACTTC	CASSLGEETQYF
TRBD2	once	TRBV7-2	TRBJ2-7	TGTGCCAGCAGCTTAACTAGCGGAGACTACGAGCAGTACTTC	CASSLTSGDYEQYF
TRBD1	once	TRBV20-1	TRBJ1-1	TGCAGTGCTAGAGGGGGACAGCCCACTTTCTTT	CSARGGQPTFF
TRBD1	NA	TRBV9	TRBJ1-1	TGTGCCAGCAGCGTTGTTTCAGGGGGCGCGAACACTGAAGCTTTCTTT	CASSVVSGGANTEAFF
NA	NA	TRBV10-1	TRBJ1-4	TGCGCCAGCAGTGAGCAGACACAGACAGGCCCTAAGAGAAACGAGAATGAAAAACTGTTTTTT	CASSEQTQTGPKRNENEKLFF
TRBD2	NA	TRBV19	TRBJ2-6	TGTGCCAGTAGAATAGCGGGAAGCCCCTCTGGGGCCAACGTCCTGACTTTC	CASRIAGSPSGANVLTF
TRBD1	NA	TRBV5-1	TRBJ2-2	TGCGCCAGCAGCCTGGGACAGGGAAAAACCGGGGAGCTGTTTTTT	CASSLGQGKTGELFF
NA	NA	TRBV9	TRBJ2-3	TGTGCCAGCAGCGCCCGGACAGATAGCACAGATACGCAGTATTTT	CASSARTDSTDTQYF
NA	NA	TRBV4-2	TRBJ2-5	TGTGCCAGCAGCCAAGCACTCCCAGAGACCCAGTACTTC	CASSQALPETQYF
NA	NA	TRBV11-2	TRBJ2-7	TGTGCCAGCAGCTTTGTGTCTACCTACGAGCAGTACTTC	CASSFVSTYEQYF
NA	NA	TRBV10-3	TRBJ1-3	TGTGCCGCGAGTAACTCTGGAAACACCATATATTTT	CAASNSGNTIYF
NA	NA	TRBV20-1	TRBJ1-6	TGCAGTGCTAGTAAGGCCAGGGATAATTCACCCCTCCACTTT	CSASKARDNSPLHF